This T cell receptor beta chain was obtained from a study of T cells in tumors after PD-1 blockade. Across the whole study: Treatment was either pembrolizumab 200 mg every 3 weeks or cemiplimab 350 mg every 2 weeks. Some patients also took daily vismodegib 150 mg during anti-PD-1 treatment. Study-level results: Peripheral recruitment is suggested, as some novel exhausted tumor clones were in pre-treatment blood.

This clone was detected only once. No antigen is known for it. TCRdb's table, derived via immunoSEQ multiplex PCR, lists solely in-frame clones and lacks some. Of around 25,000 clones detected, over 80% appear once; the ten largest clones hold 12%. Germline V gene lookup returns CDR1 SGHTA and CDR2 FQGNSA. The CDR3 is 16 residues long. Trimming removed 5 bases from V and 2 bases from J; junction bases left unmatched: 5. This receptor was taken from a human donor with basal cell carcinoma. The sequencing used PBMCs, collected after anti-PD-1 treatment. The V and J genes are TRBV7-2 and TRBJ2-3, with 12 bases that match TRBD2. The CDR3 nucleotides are TGTGCCAGCAGCGTTACTAGCGGGGGGTTCACAGATACGCAGTATTTT. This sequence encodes CASSVTSGGFTDTQYF.